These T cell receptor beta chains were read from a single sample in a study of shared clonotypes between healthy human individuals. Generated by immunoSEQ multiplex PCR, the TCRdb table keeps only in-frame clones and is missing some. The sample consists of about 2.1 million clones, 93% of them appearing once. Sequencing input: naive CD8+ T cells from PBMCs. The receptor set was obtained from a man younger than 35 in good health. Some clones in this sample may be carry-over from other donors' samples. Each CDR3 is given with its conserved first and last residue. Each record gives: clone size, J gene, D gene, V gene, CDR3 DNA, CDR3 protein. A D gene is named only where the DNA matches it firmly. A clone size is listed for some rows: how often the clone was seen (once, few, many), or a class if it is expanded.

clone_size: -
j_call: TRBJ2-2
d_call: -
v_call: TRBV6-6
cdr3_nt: TGTGCCACCATCGGGGTCGGGAACACCGGGGAGCTGTTTTTT
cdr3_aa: CATIGVGNTGELFF

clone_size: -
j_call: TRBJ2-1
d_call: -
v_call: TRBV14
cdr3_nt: TGTGCCAGCAGCCAAAGAGTTCGGGATGAGCAGTTCTTC
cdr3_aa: CASSQRVRDEQFF

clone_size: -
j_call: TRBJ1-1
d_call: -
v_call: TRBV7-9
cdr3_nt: TGTGCCAGCAGCTTAGTCAGTTCGAACACTGAAGCTTTCTTT
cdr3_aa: CASSLVSSNTEAFF

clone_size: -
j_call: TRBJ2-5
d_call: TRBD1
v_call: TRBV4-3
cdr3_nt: TGCGCCAGCAGCCAAGGAGGGGGCTGGGAGACCCAGTACTTC
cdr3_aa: CASSQGGGWETQYF

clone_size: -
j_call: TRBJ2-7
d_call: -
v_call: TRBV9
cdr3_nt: TGTGCCAGCAGCGTAGGGTTCCACGAGCAGTACTTC
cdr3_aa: CASSVGFHEQYF

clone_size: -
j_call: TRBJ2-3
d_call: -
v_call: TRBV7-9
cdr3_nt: TGTGCCAGCAGCATCTCCGGGGGACGTACGCAGTATTTT
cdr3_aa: CASSISGGRTQYF

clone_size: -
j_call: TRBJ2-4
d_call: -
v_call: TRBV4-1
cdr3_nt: TGCGCCAGCAGCCAAGATCATGACACAGGGCCCAAAAACATTCAGTACTTC
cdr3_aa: CASSQDHDTGPKNIQYF

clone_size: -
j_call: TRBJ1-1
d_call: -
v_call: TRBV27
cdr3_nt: TGTGCCAGCAGTTTTGTGGACAGCCCCGCGAACACTGAAGCTTTCTTT
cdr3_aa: CASSFVDSPANTEAFF

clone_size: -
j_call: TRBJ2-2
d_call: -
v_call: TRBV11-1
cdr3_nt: TGTGCCAGCAGCTTAGGGGCGGGATCGAACACCGGGGAGCTGTTTTTT
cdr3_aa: CASSLGAGSNTGELFF

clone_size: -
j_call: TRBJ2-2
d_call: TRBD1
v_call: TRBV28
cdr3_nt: TGTGCCAGCAGTTTACGAGGGGGCGCCGACACCGGGGAGCTGTTTTTT
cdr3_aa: CASSLRGGADTGELFF

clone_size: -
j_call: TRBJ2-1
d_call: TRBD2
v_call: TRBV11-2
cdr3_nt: TGTGCCAGCAGCTGGGGACTAGCGGACGTCTACAATGAGCAGTTCTTC
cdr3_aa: CASSWGLADVYNEQFF

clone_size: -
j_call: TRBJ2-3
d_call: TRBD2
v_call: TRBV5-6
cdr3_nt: TGTGCCAGCAGCTTGGGAGGGACTAGACCGTTCACAGATACGCAGTATTTT
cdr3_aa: CASSLGGTRPFTDTQYF

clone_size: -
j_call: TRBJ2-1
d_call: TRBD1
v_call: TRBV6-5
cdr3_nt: TGTGCCAGCAGTTACGGGACAGGGGCCAATGAGCAGTTCTTC
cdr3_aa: CASSYGTGANEQFF

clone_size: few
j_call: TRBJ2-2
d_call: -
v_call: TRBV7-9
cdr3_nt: TGTGCCAGCAGCCCCCAGGACGCCGGGGAGCTGTTTTTT
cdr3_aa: CASSPQDAGELFF

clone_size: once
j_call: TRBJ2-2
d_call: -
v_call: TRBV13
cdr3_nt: TGTGCCAGCAGCTTCCGGATCGGGCCCACCGGGGAGCTGTTTTTT
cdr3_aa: CASSFRIGPTGELFF

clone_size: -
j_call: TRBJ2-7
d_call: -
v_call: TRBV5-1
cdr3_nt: TGCGCCAGCAGCTTCACCGGACAGTCACCCTACGAGCAGTACTTC
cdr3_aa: CASSFTGQSPYEQYF

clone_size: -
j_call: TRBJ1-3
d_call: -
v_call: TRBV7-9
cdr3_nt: TGTGCCAGCAGCTTAGCAATTGGAAACACCATATATTTT
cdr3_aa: CASSLAIGNTIYF

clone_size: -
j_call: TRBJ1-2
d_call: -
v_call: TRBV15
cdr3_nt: TGTGCCACCAGATCCGACAGGCATGGCTACACCTTC
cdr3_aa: CATRSDRHGYTF

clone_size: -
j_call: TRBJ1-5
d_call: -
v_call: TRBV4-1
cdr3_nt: TGCGCCAGCAGCCCTCGACAGGAGATAAATCAGCCCCAGCATTTT
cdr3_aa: CASSPRQEINQPQHF

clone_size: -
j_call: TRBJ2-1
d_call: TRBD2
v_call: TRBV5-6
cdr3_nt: TGTGCCAGCAGCTTGGGCGGGAGAAGTGAGCAGTTCTTC
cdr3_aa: CASSLGGRSEQFF

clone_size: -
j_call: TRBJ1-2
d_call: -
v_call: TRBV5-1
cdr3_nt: TGCGCCAGCAGCTTGGGTCCCGGAGACTATGGCTACACCTTC
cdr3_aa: CASSLGPGDYGYTF

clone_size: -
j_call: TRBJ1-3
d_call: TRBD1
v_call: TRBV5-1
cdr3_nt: TGCGCCAGCAGGCCAGGGACAGGAGGATTAAACACCATATATTTT
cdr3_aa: CASRPGTGGLNTIYF

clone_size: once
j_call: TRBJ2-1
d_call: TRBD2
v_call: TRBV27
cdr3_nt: TGTGCCAGCAGTTTCCGATCCGCCTGGGAGGGTGAGCAGTTCTTC
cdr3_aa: CASSFRSAWEGEQFF

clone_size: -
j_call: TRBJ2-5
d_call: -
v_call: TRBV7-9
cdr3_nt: TGTGCCAGCAGCTTATGGGAGGGGGGTCTTGTTCAAGAGACCCAGTACTTC
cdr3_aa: CASSLWEGGLVQETQYF

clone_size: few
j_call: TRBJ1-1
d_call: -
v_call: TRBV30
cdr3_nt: TGTGCCTGGAGTGTCGGTAACACTGAAGCTTTCTTT
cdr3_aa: CAWSVGNTEAFF

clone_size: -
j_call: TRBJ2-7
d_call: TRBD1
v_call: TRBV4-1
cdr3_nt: TGCGCCAGCAGACTCGACAGGGGTATTCCTAACGAGCAGTACTTC
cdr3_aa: CASRLDRGIPNEQYF

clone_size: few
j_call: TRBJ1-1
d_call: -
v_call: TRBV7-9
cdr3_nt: TGTGCCAGCAGCTCCCCCCGACAGGCTGGTGTAGAAACTTTCTTT
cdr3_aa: CASSSPRQAGVETFF

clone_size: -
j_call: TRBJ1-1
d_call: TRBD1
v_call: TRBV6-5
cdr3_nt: TGTGCCAGTGGGGGGGACAGTGAAACTGAAGCTTTCTTT
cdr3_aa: CASGGDSETEAFF

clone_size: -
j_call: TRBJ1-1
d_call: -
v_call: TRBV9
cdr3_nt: TGTGCCAGCAGCGCTGGGGGTGAAGCTTTCTTT
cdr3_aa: CASSAGGEAFF

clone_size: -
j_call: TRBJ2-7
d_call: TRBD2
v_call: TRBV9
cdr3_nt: TGTGCCAGCAGCGTAGGGCGACTAGCGGACGCCTACGAGCAGTACTTC
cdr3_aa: CASSVGRLADAYEQYF

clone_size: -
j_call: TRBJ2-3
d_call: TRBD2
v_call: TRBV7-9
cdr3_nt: TGTGCCAGCAAAGGACTAGCGGGGCCCACAGATACGCAGTATTTT
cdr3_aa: CASKGLAGPTDTQYF

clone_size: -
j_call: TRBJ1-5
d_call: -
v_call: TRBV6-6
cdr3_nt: TGTGCCGGCGGGGAGGCAGGGTACAATCAGCCCCAGCATTTT
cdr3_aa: CAGGEAGYNQPQHF

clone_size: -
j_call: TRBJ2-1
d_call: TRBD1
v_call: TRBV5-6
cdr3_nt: TGTGCCAGCAGCTACGGGACAGGAGGTGAGCAGTTCTTC
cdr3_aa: CASSYGTGGEQFF

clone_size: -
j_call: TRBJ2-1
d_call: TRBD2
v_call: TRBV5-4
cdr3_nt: TGTGCCAGCGGCCCCCTTACGGGAGGGGGCTACAATGAGCAGTTCTTC
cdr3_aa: CASGPLTGGGYNEQFF

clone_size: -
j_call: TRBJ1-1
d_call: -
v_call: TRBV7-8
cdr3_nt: TGTGCCAGCAGCTTAGGTGGCGCGGAAGCTTTCTTT
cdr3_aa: CASSLGGAEAFF

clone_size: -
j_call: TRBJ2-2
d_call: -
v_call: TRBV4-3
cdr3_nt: TGCGCCAGCAGCCAAGTACCCCCCGGACAGAAGAACACCGGGGAGCTGTTTTTT
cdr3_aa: CASSQVPPGQKNTGELFF

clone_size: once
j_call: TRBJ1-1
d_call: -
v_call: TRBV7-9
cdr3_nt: TGTGCCACGGGCTGGAGTTATGGGGAGAACACTGAAGCTTTCTTT
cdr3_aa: CATGWSYGENTEAFF

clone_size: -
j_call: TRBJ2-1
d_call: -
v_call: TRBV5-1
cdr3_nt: TGCGCCAGCAGCTTGGTTGGTAGCTCGGTCAATGAGCAGTTCTTC
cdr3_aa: CASSLVGSSVNEQFF

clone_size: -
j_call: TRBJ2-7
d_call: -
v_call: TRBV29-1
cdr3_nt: TGCAGCGTTGAAACGCCCGACAGGTTCTCCTACGAGCAGTACTTC
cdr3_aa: CSVETPDRFSYEQYF

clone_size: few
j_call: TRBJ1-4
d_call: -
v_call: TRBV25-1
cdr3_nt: TGTGCCAGCAGTTATGAGGTACGACTGTTTTTT
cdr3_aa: CASSYEVRLFF

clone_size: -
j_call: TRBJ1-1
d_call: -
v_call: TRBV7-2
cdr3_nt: TGTGCCAGCAGCCGGGGGAACACTGAAGCTTTCTTT
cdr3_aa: CASSRGNTEAFF

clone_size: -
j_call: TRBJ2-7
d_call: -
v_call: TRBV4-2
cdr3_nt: TGTGCCAGCAGTCATCGAGGCGAAGCAGACTCCTACGAGCAGTACTTC
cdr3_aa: CASSHRGEADSYEQYF

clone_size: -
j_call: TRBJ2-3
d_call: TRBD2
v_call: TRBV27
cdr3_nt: TGTGCCAGCAGTCAGGGACTAGCGGGATACACAGATACGCAGTATTTT
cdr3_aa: CASSQGLAGYTDTQYF

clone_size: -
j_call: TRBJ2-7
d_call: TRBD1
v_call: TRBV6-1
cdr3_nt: TGTGCCAGCATTGGGCAGGGGGCTCTGTACGAGCAGTACTTC
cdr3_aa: CASIGQGALYEQYF

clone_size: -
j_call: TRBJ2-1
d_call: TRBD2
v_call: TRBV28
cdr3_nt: TGTGCCAGCAGCGGAGGGACTAGCGGGCCATCCTACAATGAGCAGTTCTTC
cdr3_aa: CASSGGTSGPSYNEQFF

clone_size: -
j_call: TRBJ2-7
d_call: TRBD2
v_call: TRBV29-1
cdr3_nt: TGCAGCGGCGTACTAGCGGGAGGCCGATACGAGCAGTACTTC
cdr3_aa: CSGVLAGGRYEQYF

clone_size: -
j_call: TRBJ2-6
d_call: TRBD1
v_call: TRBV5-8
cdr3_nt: TGTGCCAGCAGCTTCCGGGACAGGGGCTATGGGGCCAACGTCCTGACTTTC
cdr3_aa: CASSFRDRGYGANVLTF

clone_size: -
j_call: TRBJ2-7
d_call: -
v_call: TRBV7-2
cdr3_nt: TGTGCCAGCAGTCCCTGGGATTCCTACGAGCAGTACTTC
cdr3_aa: CASSPWDSYEQYF

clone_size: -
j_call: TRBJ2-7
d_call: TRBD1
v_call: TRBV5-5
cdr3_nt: TGTGCCAGCAGCTTGATAGGGGGCCGCGAGCAGTACTTC
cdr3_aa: CASSLIGGREQYF

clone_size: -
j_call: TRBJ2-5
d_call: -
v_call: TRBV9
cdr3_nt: TGTGCCAGCAGCCCCTCTGGTGGAGAGACCCAGTACTTC
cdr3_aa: CASSPSGGETQYF

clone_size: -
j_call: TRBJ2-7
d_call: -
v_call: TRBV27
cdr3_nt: TGTGCCAGCAGTTTACCTCTCTTAAGGGCTACGTGGGAGCAGTACTTC
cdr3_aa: CASSLPLLRATWEQYF

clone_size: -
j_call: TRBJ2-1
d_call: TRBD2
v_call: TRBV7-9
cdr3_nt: TGTGCCAGCAGCCCGGCCCCAACCGGGAGGGCCGGTAATGAGCAGTTCTTC
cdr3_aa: CASSPAPTGRAGNEQFF

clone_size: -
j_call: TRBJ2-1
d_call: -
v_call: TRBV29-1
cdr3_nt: TGCAGCGTTGAAGGGGGCGTCGACAATGAGCAGTTCTTC
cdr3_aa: CSVEGGVDNEQFF

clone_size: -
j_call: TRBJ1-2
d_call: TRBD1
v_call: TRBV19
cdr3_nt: TGTGCCAGTAGTACCAAACGGGACAGGCTCGTCATGCCCAACTATGGCTACACCTTC
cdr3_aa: CASSTKRDRLVMPNYGYTF

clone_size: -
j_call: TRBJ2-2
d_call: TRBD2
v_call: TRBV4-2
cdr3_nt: TGTGCCAGCAGCCAAGAAGCGGGAGGTCGGTACACCGGGGAGCTGTTTTTT
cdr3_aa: CASSQEAGGRYTGELFF

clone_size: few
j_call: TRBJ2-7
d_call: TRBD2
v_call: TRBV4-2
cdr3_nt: TGTGCCAGCAGCCAAGCCCCCCTAGCGGGATCCTACGAGCAGTACTTC
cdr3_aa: CASSQAPLAGSYEQYF

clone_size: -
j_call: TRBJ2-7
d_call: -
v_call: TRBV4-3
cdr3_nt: TGCGCCAGCAGCCAAGATCTATACGGCAACTACGAGCAGTACTTC
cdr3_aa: CASSQDLYGNYEQYF

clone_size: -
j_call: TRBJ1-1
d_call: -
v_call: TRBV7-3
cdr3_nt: TGTGCCAGCAGCTTAACTATGGCAGCCGAAGCTTTCTTT
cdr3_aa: CASSLTMAAEAFF

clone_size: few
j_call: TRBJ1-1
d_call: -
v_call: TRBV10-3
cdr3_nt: TGTGCCATCAGTGAGTCATCGAACACTGAAGCTTTCTTT
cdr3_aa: CAISESSNTEAFF